This T cell receptor beta chain was captured by sequencing in a study of blood T cell repertoires in COVID-19. Germline V lookup: CDR1 SQVTM, CDR2 ANQGSEA. V was trimmed by 4 bases and J by 3 bases, leaving 9 bases between them. This CDR3 has 12 amino acids. In the original processing: Estimates of nucleated cell counts were drawn from the amplification of reference gene primers. Some clones are missing from TCRdb's copy, which holds only in-frame ones; the method was immunoSEQ multiplex PCR. From that table come the V and J calls and clone size; the DNA was used to work out D and trimming. The data hold about 100,000 clones, with around 85% observed a single time.

Source material: peripheral blood. The chain recombines TRBV29-1 with TRBJ2-5, with D possibly matching TRBD2 (5 bases). The source is a woman aged 70-85 years with active or convalescent COVID-19. The CDR3 reads CSVAGKEETQYF. The CDR3 DNA follows: TGCAGCGTTGCGGGGAAAGAAGAGACCCAGTACTTC.